The 10 T cell receptor beta chains reported below all come from one sample, sequenced in a study of CD8 T cells in acute hepatitis C reinfection. This table comes from immunoSEQ multiplex PCR, and its TCRdb copy is limited to in-frame clones, with some not included. The repertoire consists of tens of thousands of clones, with roughly 85% occurring once and the leading ten covering roughly 11%. Sample time point: naive CD8 control sorted from an acute-time-point sample. The sequencing input was naive CD8+ T cells from PBMCs. These receptors all stem from a woman younger than 30 who spontaneously cleared hepatitis C infection.

The chain links TRBV27 to TRBJ1-1; TRBD1 matches 9 bases. Looked up from germline, CDR1 is MNHEY and CDR2 is SMNVEV (reference sequence). The CDR3 runs to 15 residues. The ends lost 3 bases at V and 5 bases at J; junction bases unmatched: 7. The CDR3 sequence is CASSLGTGLRTEAFF. The CDR3 DNA sequence: TGTGCCAGCAGTTTGGGGACAGGGTTGAGGACTGAAGCTTTCTTT.

The chain combines TRBV5-6 with TRBJ1-2, with D uncertain. V lost 4 bases and J lost 6, with 19 bases in between. CDR1 SGHDT and CDR2 YYEEEE come from the germline V gene. The CDR3 covers 15 residues. CDR3 residues: CASSNRMGGRDGYTF. The CDR3 DNA reads TGTGCCAGCAGCAACCGGATGGGAGGCAGAGATGGCTACACCTTC. Variable domain in full (rest from reference TRBV5-6 and TRBJ1-2): DAGVTQSPTHLIKTRGQQVTLRCSPKSGHDTVSWYQQALGQGPQFIFQYYEEEERQRGNFPDRFSGHQFPNYSSELNVNALLLGDSALYLCASSNRMGGRDGYTFGSGTRLTVV.

This clone has only one observation. The chain couples TRBV9 to TRBJ2-1; D unresolved. The V and J ends lost 2 bases and 3 bases respectively, with 6 bases between them. Germline CDR1 and CDR2: SGDLS and YYNGEE. The CDR3 is made up of 13 amino acids. The CDR3 protein is CASSVLDYNEQFF. For the CDR3, the DNA is TGTGCCAGCAGCGTGCTAGACTACAATGAGCAGTTCTTC.

The J gene is TRBJ2-1, the V gene TRBV7-9; D is unresolved. From germline, CDR1 is SEHNR and CDR2 FQNEAQ (reference sequence). The V end lost 0 bases, the J end lost 15 bases, and 12 bases lay between the germline ends. The CDR3 runs to 12 residues. The CDR3 DNA sequence: TGTGCCAGCAGCTTAGCTCGGGTGGGTCCGTTCTTC. It is translated as CASSLARVGPFF.

The CDR3 region has the DNA TGTGCCAGCAGCGGACGACTAGCGGGAGACACAGATACGCAGTATTTT. Residues: CASSGRLAGDTDTQYF. The chain carries TRBV9 and TRBJ2-3; 12 positions match TRBD2. CDR3 length equals 16 residues. Per the germline V gene, CDR1 is SGDLS and CDR2 is YYNGEE. V lost 3 bases, J lost 2 bases, and 4 bases stayed unmatched.

The rearrangement links TRBV9 to TRBJ2-1; 8 positions agree with TRBD2. Germline CDR1 reads SGDLS; CDR2 reads YYNGEE. After removal of 3 bases from V and 8 bases from J, the junction contained 7 bases not matched to a gene. The CDR3 is 14 amino acids. The CDR3 DNA follows: TGTGCCAGCAGCGGCGGACTAGCCGGGGATGAGCAGTTCTTC. It codes for CASSGGLAGDEQFF.

The J gene is TRBJ2-1, the V gene TRBV27; D possibly corresponds to TRBD2 (6 bases). Germline V gene data show CDR1 as MNHEY and CDR2 as SMNVEV (reference sequence). Trimming left V 7 bases short and J 3 bases short, with 13 bases between. This CDR3 spans 14 amino acids. Here the CDR3 reads CASMGMTSYNEQFF. The CDR3, as DNA: TGTGCCAGCATGGGCATGACTAGCTACAATGAGCAGTTCTTC.

The V gene is TRBV6-5, the J gene TRBJ2-1; the D gene is possibly TRBD2 (5 bases). Deletions cut 2 bases from V and 5 bases from J, with 7 bases between. CDR1 and CDR2 (germline): MNHEY, SVGAGI. This CDR3 is built from 13 residues. The CDR3 is CASSYTGNNEQFF. The CDR3, as DNA: TGTGCCAGCAGTTACACCGGGAACAATGAGCAGTTCTTC.

The gene calls are TRBV29-1 and TRBJ1-1; D not certain. The CDR3 is 13 amino acids. Germline V gives CDR1 SQVTM, CDR2 ANQGSEA. Trimming took 0 bases from V and 7 from J, leaving 12 bases between them. The CDR3 DNA reads as TGCAGCGTTGAAGATGCCCACAAAATTGAAGCTTTCTTT. Translating gives CSVEDAHKIEAFF.

The chain combines TRBV10-2 with TRBJ2-7; 7 bases map to TRBD1. Germline V gene lookup returns CDR1 WSHSY and CDR2 SAAADI. The V and J ends lost 9 bases and 0 bases, in that order; junction bases with no gene match: 5. CDR3 length: 13 residues. CDR3 sequence: CASKDRSSYEQYF. For the CDR3, the DNA is TGCGCCAGTAAGGACAGGAGCTCCTACGAGCAGTACTTC.